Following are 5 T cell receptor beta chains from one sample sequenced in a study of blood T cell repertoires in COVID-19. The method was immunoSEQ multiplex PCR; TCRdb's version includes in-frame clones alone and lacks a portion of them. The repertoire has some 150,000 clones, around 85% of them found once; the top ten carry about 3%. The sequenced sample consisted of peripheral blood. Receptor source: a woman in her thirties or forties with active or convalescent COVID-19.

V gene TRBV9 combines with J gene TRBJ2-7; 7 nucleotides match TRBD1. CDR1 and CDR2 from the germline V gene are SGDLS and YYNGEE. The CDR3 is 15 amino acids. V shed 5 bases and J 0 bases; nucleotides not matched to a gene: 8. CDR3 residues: CASSKTGTASYEQYF. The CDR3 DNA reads TGTGCCAGCAGTAAAACCGGGACAGCCTCCTACGAGCAGTACTTC. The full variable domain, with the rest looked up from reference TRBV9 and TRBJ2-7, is DSGVTQTPKHLITATGQRVTLRCSPRSGDLSVYWYQQSLDQGLQFLIQYYNGEERAKGNILERFSAQQFPDLHSELNLSSLELGDSALYFCASSKTGTASYEQYFGPGTRLTVT.

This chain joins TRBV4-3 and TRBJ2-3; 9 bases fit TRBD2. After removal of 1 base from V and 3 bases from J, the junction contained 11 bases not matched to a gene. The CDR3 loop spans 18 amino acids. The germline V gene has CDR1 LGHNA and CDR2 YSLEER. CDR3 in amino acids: CASSQGLASGMMTDTQYF. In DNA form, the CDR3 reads TGCGCCAGCAGCCAAGGCTTGGCTAGCGGGATGATGACAGATACGCAGTATTTT.

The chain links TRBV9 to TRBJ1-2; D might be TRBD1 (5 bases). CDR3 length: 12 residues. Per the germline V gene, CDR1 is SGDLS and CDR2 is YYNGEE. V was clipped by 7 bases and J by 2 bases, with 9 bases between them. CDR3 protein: CASGGGNYGYTF. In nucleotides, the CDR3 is TGTGCCAGCGGGGGAGGGAACTATGGCTACACCTTC.

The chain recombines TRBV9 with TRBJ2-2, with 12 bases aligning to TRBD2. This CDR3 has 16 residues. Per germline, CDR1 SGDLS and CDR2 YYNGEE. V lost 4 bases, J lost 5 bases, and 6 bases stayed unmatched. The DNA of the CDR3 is TGTGCCAGCAGCCCGACTAGCGGGAGCGGTACCGGGGAGCTGTTTTTT. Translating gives CASSPTSGSGTGELFF.

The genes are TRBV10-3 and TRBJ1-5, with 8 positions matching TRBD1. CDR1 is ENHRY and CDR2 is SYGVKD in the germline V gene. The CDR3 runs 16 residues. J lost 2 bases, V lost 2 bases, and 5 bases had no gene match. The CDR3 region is CAISEGQGMGNQPQHF. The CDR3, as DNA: TGTGCCATCAGTGAGGGACAGGGTATGGGCAATCAGCCCCAGCATTTT.